The clone carrying this TCR beta chain was counted a single time. The CDR3 spans 15 residues. CDR1 and CDR2 (germline): SGHRS, YFSETQ. V was clipped by 0 bases and J by 4 bases; unmatched bases: 2. The source of the sample is a study of blood T cell repertoires in COVID-19. Study background: Sources were T cells, B-cell-depleted T cells, or PBMCs; the material itself was cDNA or gDNA.

In the authors' workflow: How many nucleated cells were present was estimated from reference gene primer amplification. Sequencing used immunoSEQ multiplex PCR; TCRdb keeps in-frame clones, though not all of them. V and J calls and clone size are copied from that table; D and trimming were computed from the DNA. Of about 150,000 clones in the sample, around 84% were seen once. This chain joins TRBV5-1 and TRBJ1-1; TRBD1 matches 11 bases. The TCR comes from a human donor in a cohort sampled during active COVID-19. The specimen sequenced was peripheral blood. The CDR3 loop is CASSLEGTGGTEAFF. The CDR3 DNA sequence: TGCGCCAGCAGCTTGGAGGGGACAGGGGGCACTGAAGCTTTCTTT. Based on the CDR3 plus reference TRBV5-1 and TRBJ1-1, the full variable domain is KAGVTQTPRYLIKTRGQQVTLSCSPISGHRSVSWYQQTPGQGLQFLFEYFSETQRNKGNFPGRFSGRQFSNSRSEMNVSTLELGDSALYLCASSLEGTGGTEAFFGQGTRLTVV.